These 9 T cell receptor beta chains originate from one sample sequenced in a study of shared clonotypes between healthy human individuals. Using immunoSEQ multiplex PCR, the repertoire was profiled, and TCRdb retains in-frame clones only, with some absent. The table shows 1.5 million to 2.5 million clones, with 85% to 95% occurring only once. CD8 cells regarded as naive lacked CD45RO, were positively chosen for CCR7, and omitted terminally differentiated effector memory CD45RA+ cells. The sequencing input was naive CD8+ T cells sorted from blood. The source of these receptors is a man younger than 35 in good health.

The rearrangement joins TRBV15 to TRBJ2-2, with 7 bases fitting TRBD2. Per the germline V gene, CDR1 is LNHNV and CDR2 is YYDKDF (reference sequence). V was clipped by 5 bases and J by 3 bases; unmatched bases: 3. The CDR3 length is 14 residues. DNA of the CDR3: TGTGCCACCAGCCGTAGCGGGTACACCGGGGAGCTGTTTTTT. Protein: CATSRSGYTGELFF. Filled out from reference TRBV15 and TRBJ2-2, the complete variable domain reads DAMVIQNPRYQVTQFGKPVTLSCSQTLNHNVMYWYQQKSSQAPKLLFHYYDKDFNNEADTPDNFQSRRPNTSFCFLDIRSPGLGDTAMYLCATSRSGYTGELFFGEGSRLTVL.

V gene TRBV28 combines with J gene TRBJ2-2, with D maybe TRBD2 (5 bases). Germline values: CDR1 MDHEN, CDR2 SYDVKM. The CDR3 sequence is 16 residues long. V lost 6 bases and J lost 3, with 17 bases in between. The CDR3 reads CASSRDYKDDTGELFF. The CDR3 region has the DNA TGTGCCAGCAGCCGCGACTACAAGGACGACACCGGGGAGCTGTTTTTT.

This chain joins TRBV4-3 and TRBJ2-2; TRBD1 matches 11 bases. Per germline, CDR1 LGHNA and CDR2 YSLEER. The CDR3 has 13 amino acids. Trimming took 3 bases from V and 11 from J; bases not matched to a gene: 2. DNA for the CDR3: TGCGCCAGCAGCCAGGACAGGGGGCTTGAGCTGTTTTTT. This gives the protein CASSQDRGLELFF.

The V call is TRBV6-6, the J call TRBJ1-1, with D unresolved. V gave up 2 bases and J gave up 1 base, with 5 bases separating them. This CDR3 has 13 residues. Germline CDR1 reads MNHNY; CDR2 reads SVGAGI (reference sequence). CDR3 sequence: CASSYDENTEAFF. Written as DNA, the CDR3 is TGTGCCAGCAGTTACGACGAGAACACTGAAGCTTTCTTT.

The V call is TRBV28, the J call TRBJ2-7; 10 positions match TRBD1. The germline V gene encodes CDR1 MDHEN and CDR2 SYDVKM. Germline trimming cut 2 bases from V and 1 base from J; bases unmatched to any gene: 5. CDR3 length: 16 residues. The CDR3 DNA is TGTGCCAGCAGTTTAGTAGGGACAGGGGAATCCTACGAGCAGTACTTC. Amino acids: CASSLVGTGESYEQYF.

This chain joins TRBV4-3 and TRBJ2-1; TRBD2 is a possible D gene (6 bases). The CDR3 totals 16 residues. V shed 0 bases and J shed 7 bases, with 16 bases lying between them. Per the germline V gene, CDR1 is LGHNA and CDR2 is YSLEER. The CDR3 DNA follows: TGCGCCAGCAGCCAAGATCCGGGGGAGTCCCGGAATGAGCAGTTCTTC. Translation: CASSQDPGESRNEQFF.

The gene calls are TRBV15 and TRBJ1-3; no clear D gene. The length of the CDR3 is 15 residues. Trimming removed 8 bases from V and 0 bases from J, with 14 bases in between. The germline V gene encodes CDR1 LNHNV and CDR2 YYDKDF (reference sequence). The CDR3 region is CATVGDLSSGNTIYF. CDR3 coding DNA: TGTGCCACCGTGGGAGACTTGAGCTCTGGAAACACCATATATTTT.

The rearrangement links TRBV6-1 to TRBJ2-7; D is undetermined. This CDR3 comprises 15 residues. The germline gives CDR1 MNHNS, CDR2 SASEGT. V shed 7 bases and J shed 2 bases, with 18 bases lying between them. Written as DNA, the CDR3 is TGTGCCAGCACCAAGACCCGCACCGCAGCCTACGAGCAGTACTTC. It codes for CASTKTRTAAYEQYF.

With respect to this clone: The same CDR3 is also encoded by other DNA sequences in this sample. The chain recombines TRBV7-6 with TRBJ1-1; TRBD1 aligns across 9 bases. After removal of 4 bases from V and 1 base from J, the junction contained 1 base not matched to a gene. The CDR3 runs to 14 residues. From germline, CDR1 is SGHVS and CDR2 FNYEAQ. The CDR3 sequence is CASSSGQGNTEAFF. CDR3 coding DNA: TGTGCCAGCAGCTCGGGACAGGGGAACACTGAAGCTTTCTTT.